This record covers a single T cell receptor beta chain. Produced via immunoSEQ multiplex PCR; TCRdb's table is partial and in-frame only. The repertoire holds 100,000 or so clones, over 80% seen once, with just over 5.5% in the top ten. These data are taken from a study of identifying expanded T cells in peripheral blood. The CDR3 contains 15 residues. Germline V lookup: CDR1 SGHAT, CDR2 FQNNGV. Trimming stripped 5 bases from V and 8 bases from J, with 18 bases between. Input material: blood. This chain connects TRBV11-2 to TRBJ1-4, with a weak D call TRBD1 (5 bases). The receptor comes from a person aged 18 to 69 in good health. CDR3 region: CASSLSGGATEKLFF. CDR3 in DNA: TGTGCCAGCAGCCTAAGCGGAGGGGCAACGGAAAAACTGTTTTTT. Variable domain in full (rest from reference TRBV11-2 and TRBJ1-4): EAGVAQSPRYKIIEKRQSVAFWCNPISGHATLYWYQQILGQGPKLLIQFQNNGVVDDSQLPKDRFSAERLKGVDSTLKIQPAKLEDSAVYLCASSLSGGATEKLFFGSGTQLSVL.